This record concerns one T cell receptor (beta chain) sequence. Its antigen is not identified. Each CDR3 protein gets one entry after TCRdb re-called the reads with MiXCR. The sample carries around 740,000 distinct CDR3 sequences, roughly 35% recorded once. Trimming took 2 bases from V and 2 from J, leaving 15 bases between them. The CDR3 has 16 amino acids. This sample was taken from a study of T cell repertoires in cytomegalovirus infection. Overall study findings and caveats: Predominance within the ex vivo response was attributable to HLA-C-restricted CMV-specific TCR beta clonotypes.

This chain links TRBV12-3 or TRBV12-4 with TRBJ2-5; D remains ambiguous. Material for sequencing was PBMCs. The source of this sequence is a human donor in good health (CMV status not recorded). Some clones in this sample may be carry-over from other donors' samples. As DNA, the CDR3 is TGTGCCAGCAGTTTACATAGGTCAGGAACTCAAGAGACCCAGTACTTC. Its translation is CASSLHRSGTQETQYF.